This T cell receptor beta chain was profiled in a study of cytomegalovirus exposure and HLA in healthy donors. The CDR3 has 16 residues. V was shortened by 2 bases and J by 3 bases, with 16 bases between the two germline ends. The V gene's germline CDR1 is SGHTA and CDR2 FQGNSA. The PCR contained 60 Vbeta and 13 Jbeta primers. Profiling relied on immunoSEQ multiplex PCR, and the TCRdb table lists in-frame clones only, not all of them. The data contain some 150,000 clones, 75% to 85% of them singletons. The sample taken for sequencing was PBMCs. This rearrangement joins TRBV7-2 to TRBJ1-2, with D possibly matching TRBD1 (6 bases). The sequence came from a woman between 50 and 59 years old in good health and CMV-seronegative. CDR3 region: CASSLMSRTADYGYTF. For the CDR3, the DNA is TGTGCCAGCAGCTTAATGTCTCGGACAGCGGACTATGGCTACACCTTC. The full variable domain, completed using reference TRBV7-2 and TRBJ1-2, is GAGVSQSPSNKVTEKGKDVELRCDPISGHTALYWYRQSLGQGLEFLIYFQGNSAPDKSGLPSDRFSAERTGGSVSTLTIQRTQQEDSAVYLCASSLMSRTADYGYTFGSGTRLTVV.